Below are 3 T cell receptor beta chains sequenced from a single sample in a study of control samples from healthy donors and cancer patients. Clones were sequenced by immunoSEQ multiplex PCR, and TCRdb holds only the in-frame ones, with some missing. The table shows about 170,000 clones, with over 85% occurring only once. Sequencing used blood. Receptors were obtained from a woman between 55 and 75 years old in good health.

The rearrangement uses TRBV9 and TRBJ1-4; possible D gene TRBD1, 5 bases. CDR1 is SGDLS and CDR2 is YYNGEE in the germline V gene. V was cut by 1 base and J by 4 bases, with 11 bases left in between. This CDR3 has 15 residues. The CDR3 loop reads CASSVRPGLNEKLFF. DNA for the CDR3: TGTGCCAGCAGCGTACGGCCAGGGCTTAATGAAAAACTGTTTTTT.

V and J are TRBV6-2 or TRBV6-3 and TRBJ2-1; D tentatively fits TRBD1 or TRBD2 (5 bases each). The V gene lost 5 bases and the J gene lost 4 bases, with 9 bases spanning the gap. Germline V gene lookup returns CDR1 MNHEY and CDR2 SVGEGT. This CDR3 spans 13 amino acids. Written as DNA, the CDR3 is TGTGCCAGCAGTCGGGACCAATACAATGAGCAGTTCTTC. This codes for CASSRDQYNEQFF.

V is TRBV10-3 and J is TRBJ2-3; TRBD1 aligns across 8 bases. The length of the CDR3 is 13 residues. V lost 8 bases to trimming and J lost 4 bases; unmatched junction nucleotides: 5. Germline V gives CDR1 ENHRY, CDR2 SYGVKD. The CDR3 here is CAILQGEADTQYF. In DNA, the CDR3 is TGTGCCATCCTACAGGGGGAGGCAGATACGCAGTATTTT.